Listed here is a single T cell receptor (beta chain). The specificity of this receptor is unknown. Base qualities are not recorded, but no much larger clone differs from it by a single base. CDR1 and CDR2 are read off the germline V gene as SGHTA and FQGNSA. Trimmed from V: 3 bases; trimmed from J: 2 bases; junction bases lacking a gene match: 1. The CDR3 spans 14 residues, from the cysteine through the phenylalanine. Just the 42-base CDR3 DNA is kept, in frame starting at base 1. This entry is derived from a study of blood T cell repertoires in COVID-19 (TCRdb year 2020). In the study overall: Samples covering the acute and convalescent phases of COVID-19 were provided by collaborators in the United States, Italy and Spain. The prospective study material was composed of cDNA or gDNA derived from T cells, B-cell-depleted T cells, or PBMCs. Subjects who had been exposed to COVID-19, were actively infected with it, or had recovered from it provided the deeply sampled blood TCRbeta repertoires that made up the dataset. A freely available public database, intended as a resource for researchers studying the immune response to SARS-CoV-2, is where the repertoires were released. Samples were obtained from the ongoing ImmuneRACE study (first 160 participants) and from about 1,300 subjects provided by 6 global collaborators. Nearly every sample came with metadata listing a de-identified subject ID, COVID-19 status, age in years and sex. Where available, HLA class I and class II types were obtained from metadata supplied by the sample provider rather than from assay-based typing.

The collaborating institutions used their own protocols to collect whole blood in K2EDTA tubes. For TCRbeta analysis, collaborators shipped samples in one of three forms: frozen whole blood, isolated PBMCs, or DNA extracted from either of those sample types. The immunoSEQ Assay, a bias-controlled multiplex PCR, was used to amplify TCRbeta CDR3 regions from genomic DNA. The published analysis was carried out like this. The number of nucleated cells in each sample was estimated from the amplification of reference gene primers within the assay. To quantify the absolute abundance of each unique TCRbeta CDR3 rearrangement, sequence reads were collapsed and filtered. For each sample, productive Simpson clonality was calculated as the square root of Simpson's diversity index across productive rearrangements. The table was pulled from immuneACCESS by TCRdb, which kept in-frame rearrangements only. Such tables lose some clones; where checked, under half of the loss comes from unresolved V genes, and the rest has no known cause. V and J calls and clone size follow that table, whereas D and trimming were derived from the DNA. This sample has more than 85,000 clones in its table, and about 81% of those were observed once. The leading ten clones occupy around a quarter of the sample.

The investigation overall reported the following: The quantity of clinical and demographic metadata differed by source and by participant and was supplied without curation.

Source material: peripheral blood. This TCR was recovered from a man in his sixties or seventies with acute or convalescent COVID-19. The V gene is TRBV7-2 and the J gene is TRBJ2-7, and 10 junction bases match TRBD2. The nucleotide sequence is TGTGCCAGCAGCTTCCTAGCGGGAGCCTACGAGCAGTACTTC. The translation is CASSFLAGAYEQYF.